These T cell receptor beta chains were read from a single sample in a study of immune evolution from preneoplasia to lung adenocarcinoma. Assay used: immunoSEQ multiplex PCR; TCRdb lists only in-frame clones, some missing. The table lists some 41,000 clones, 65% to 80% of them singletons. The material sequenced was FFPE invasive lung adenocarcinoma tissue. The receptors stem from a person aged 55-75 years with lung adenocarcinoma. Each CDR3 is given with its conserved first and last residue. D genes are given only for firm matches. Only some rows state a clone size, as once, few, many or a class for expanded clones.

d_call j_call v_call clone_size cdr3_nt cdr3_aa
- TRBJ2-5 TRBV7-9 - TGTGCCAGCAGCTCCATTAGCGTAAGCCAAGAGACCCAGTACTTC CASSSISVSQETQYF
TRBD2 TRBJ2-3 TRBV5-1 - TGCGCCAGCAGCTTGGGAGGGAGGGCGGATACGCAGTATTTT CASSLGGRADTQYF
- TRBJ1-1 TRBV6-5 - TGTGCCAGCAGTCTCCGGGAGAACACTGAAGCTTTCTTT CASSLRENTEAFF
TRBD2 TRBJ2-3 TRBV15 few TGTGCCACCCGGGCTAGCGGGAGAGATACGCAGTATTTT CATRASGRDTQYF
TRBD2 TRBJ2-5 TRBV6-5 - TGTGCCAGCCGTTCACAAGTAGCGGGAGGAGGAGAGACCCAGTACTTC CASRSQVAGGGETQYF
TRBD1 TRBJ1-5 TRBV10-1 - TGCGCCAGCAGTGAGGGGACAGGGGACCAGCCCCAGCATTTT CASSEGTGDQPQHF
- TRBJ2-7 TRBV5-5 - TGTGCCAGCAGCTTGAGGCTGCTGAGCTCCTACGAGCAGTACTTC CASSLRLLSSYEQYF
TRBD1 TRBJ1-2 TRBV29-1 - TGCAGCGTTCCGGACAGGGAGGACGGCTACACCTTC CSVPDREDGYTF
- TRBJ1-4 TRBV30 - TGTGCCTGGAGTGGTTCAAATGAAAAACTGTTTTTT CAWSGSNEKLFF
TRBD2 TRBJ2-5 TRBV7-2 medium-sized TGTGCCAGCAGCCCCCTCAGGACTAGCGCGGAGACCCAGTACTTC CASSPLRTSAETQYF
TRBD2 TRBJ2-1 TRBV4-2 - TGTGCCAGCAGCCAAGATTTCGCGGGAGCGTACAATGAGCAGTTCTTC CASSQDFAGAYNEQFF
TRBD2 TRBJ2-7 TRBV4-2 - TGTGCCAGCAGCCAAGAGGTCGAGACTAGCGGGAGGCTCCTATCCTACGAGCAGTACTTC CASSQEVETSGRLLSYEQYF
TRBD2 TRBJ2-5 TRBV28 - TGTGCCAGCAGCCCCGGGGAGCGGGAGTTTACAGAGACCCAGTACTTC CASSPGEREFTETQYF
TRBD1 TRBJ1-1 TRBV19 medium-sized TGTGCCAGTAGACCCGGGACAGAGAACACTGAAGCTTTCTTT CASRPGTENTEAFF
- TRBJ2-5 TRBV11-1 - TGTGCCAGCAGCTTAAACACGGGGACAAAAGAGACCCAGTACTTC CASSLNTGTKETQYF
- TRBJ2-3 TRBV7-9 - TGTGCCAGCAGCTTCGGGGAACCGGGCCGCTGGGATACGCAGTATTTT CASSFGEPGRWDTQYF
- TRBJ2-2 TRBV7-2 - TGTGCCAGCAGCTCGCGTGGTAGGCCAGGGACCGGGGAGCTGTTTTTT CASSSRGRPGTGELFF
- TRBJ2-7 TRBV2 - TGTGCCAGCAGTGAATCTTCATCGGGAGCAGGGGAGCAGTACTTC CASSESSSGAGEQYF
TRBD1 TRBJ2-7 TRBV18 - TGTGCCAGCTCACCGCGACAGGGTACGGGCGAGCAGTACTTC CASSPRQGTGEQYF
- TRBJ2-7 TRBV6-1 - TGTGCCAGCTTGGGGGGCGCCGGGTACGAGCAGTACTTC CASLGGAGYEQYF
- TRBJ2-3 TRBV30 - TGTGCCTGGAGTCGGAGGGAGGTAGTCACAGATACGCAGTATTTT CAWSRREVVTDTQYF
- TRBJ2-7 TRBV2 - TGTGCCAGCTTTTTCGTGGGGCTTTCCGACGAGCAGTACTTC CASFFVGLSDEQYF
- TRBJ2-7 TRBV7-2 - TGTGCCAGCAGCTTAGCATTGGGGGAGCAGTACTTC CASSLALGEQYF
TRBD1 TRBJ2-7 TRBV28 - TGTGCCAGCAGTCCCCGGGACAGGGTACCCTACGAGCAGTACTTC CASSPRDRVPYEQYF
- TRBJ2-2 TRBV10-2 - TGCGCCAGCAGAAGAGGGACCAACACCGGGGAGCTGTTTTTT CASRRGTNTGELFF
- TRBJ1-1 TRBV4-2 few TGTGCCAGCAGCCCCCGGGCGGGGCAGACGAACACTGAAGCTTTCTTT CASSPRAGQTNTEAFF
- TRBJ2-5 TRBV5-4 - TGTGCCAGCAGCTCCCTACAGGGACAAGAGACCCAGTACTTC CASSSLQGQETQYF
- TRBJ2-5 TRBV2 once TGTGCCAGCAGCGGGGGTAGGGGCCAAGAGACCCAGTACTTC CASSGGRGQETQYF
TRBD1 TRBJ2-3 TRBV19 - TGTGCCAGCGCGGCGGCTAGGGGGCTTGGATATACGCAGTATTTT CASAAARGLGYTQYF
- TRBJ1-4 TRBV7-2 - TGTGCCAGCAGCTCCGGGACTCTCGTGGAAAAACTGTTTTTT CASSSGTLVEKLFF
- TRBJ1-4 TRBV25-1 - TGTGCCAGCAGTGCGACCCGGGACCCTCGTGGTGAAAAACTGTTTTTT CASSATRDPRGEKLFF
- TRBJ1-5 TRBV7-6 - TGTGCCAGCAGCTTAGAACAGGGACAGCCCCAGCATTTT CASSLEQGQPQHF
- TRBJ1-2 TRBV18 - TGTGCCAGCTCAAGAGACAACTCTAACTATGGCTACACCTTC CASSRDNSNYGYTF
- TRBJ2-3 TRBV6-1 once TGTGCCAGCAGTGTGCTAGAAGCAGATACGCAGTATTTT CASSVLEADTQYF
- TRBJ2-5 TRBV25-1 - TGTGCCAGCAGCCACTCAAGAGAGACCCAGTACTTC CASSHSRETQYF
- TRBJ2-2 TRBV12-5 - TGTGCTAGTGGTTTGATGAACACCGGGGAGCTGTTTTTT CASGLMNTGELFF
TRBD2 TRBJ2-7 TRBV7-9 - TGTGCCAGCAGCCCCTCGCGCGGGAGGCTCTCCTACGAGCAGTACTTC CASSPSRGRLSYEQYF
TRBD2 TRBJ2-1 TRBV29-1 medium-sized TGCAGCGTTGAGACCAGCGGGAGTTCCTACAATGAGCAGTTCTTC CSVETSGSSYNEQFF
TRBD1 TRBJ1-2 TRBV2 - TGTGCCAGCAGGGGAAACCCGGGACAGGTATCATCTAACTATGGCTACACCTTC CASRGNPGQVSSNYGYTF
- TRBJ2-5 TRBV28 - TGTGCCAGCAGTACTCAACGGGGGCGCCAAGAGACCCAGTACTTC CASSTQRGRQETQYF
- TRBJ1-3 TRBV9 - TGTGCCAGCAGCGTTGGTGGGGGCTCTGGAAACACCATATATTTT CASSVGGGSGNTIYF
- TRBJ1-2 TRBV6-1 - TGTGCCAGCTCCCCTCGCGCGGGCTATGGCTACACCTTC CASSPRAGYGYTF
TRBD2 TRBJ2-1 TRBV19 - TGTGCCAGTAGTACCGCGGGAGCGAAGAATGAGCAGTTCTTC CASSTAGAKNEQFF
- TRBJ2-3 TRBV19 once TGTGCCAGTAGTATTCGTGCAGGTATGCGCACAGATACGCAGTATTTT CASSIRAGMRTDTQYF
- TRBJ1-1 TRBV5-1 - TGCGCCAGCAGCTTGGGATCTGGGGCCGGTCAGTCAAACACTGAAGCTTTCTTT CASSLGSGAGQSNTEAFF
- TRBJ2-7 TRBV2 - TGTGCCAGCACGGGTGCGGGGTCCTCCTACGAGCAGTACTTC CASTGAGSSYEQYF